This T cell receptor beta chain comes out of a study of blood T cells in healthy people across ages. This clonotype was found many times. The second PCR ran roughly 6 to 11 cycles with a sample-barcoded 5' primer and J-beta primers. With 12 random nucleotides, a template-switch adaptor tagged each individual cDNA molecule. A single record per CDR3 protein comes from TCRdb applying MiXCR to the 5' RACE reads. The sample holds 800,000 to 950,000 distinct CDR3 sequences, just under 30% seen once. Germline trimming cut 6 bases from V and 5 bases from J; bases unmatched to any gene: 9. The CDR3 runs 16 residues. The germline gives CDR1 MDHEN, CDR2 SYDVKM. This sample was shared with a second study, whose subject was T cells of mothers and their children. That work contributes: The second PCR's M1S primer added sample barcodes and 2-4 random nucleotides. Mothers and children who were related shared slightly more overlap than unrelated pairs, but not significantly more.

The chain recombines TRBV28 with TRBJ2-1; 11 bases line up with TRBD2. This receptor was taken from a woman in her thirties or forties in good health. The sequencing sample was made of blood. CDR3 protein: CASSPKLAGANNEQFF. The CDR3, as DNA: TGTGCCAGCAGCCCCAAACTAGCGGGGGCAAACAATGAGCAGTTCTTC. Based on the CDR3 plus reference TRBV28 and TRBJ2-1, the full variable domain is DVKVTQSSRYLVKRTGEKVFLECVQDMDHENMFWYRQDPGLGLRLIYFSYDVKMKEKGDIPEGYSVSREKKERFSLILESASTNQTSMYLCASSPKLAGANNEQFFGPGTRLTVL.